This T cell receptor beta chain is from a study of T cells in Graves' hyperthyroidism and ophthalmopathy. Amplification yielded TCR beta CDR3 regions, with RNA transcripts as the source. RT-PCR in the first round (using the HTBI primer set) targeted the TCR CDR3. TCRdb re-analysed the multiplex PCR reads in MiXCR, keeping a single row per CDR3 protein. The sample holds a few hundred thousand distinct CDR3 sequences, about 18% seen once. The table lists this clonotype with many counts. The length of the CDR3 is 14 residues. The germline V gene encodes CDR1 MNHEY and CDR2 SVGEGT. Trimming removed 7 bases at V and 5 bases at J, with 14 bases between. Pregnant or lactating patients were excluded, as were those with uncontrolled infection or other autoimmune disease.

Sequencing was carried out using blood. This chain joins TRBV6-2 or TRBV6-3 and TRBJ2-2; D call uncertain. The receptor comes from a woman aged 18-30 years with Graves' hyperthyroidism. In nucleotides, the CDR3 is TGTGCCAGCACCTGGACGGACGGAACCGGGGAGCTGTTTTTT. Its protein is CASTWTDGTGELFF.